This T cell receptor beta chain was observed in a study of blood T cell repertoires in COVID-19. The V end was cut by 5 bases, the J end by 4 bases, with 6 bases between. The CDR3 spans 12 residues. CDR1 and CDR2 from the germline V gene are SEHNR and FQNEAQ (reference sequence). The data were produced by immunoSEQ multiplex PCR, yet TCRdb's version contains in-frame clones alone and is incomplete. Of under 200,000 clones in the sample, about four fifths are singletons; the top ten hold around 7.7%. In this sample, this clone turned up a few times. The receptor was derived from a man aged 40-55 years who had recovered from COVID-19. Input material: peripheral blood. The chain joins TRBV7-9 to TRBJ1-3; no clear D. The CDR3 DNA follows: TGTGCCAGCAGCCTGAGAGGAAACACCATATATTTT. Translating gives CASSLRGNTIYF.